This T cell receptor (beta chain) stems from a study of T cell changes during pregnancy in multiple sclerosis (dated by TCRdb to about 2019). In the study overall: In women with multiple sclerosis, the researchers looked at how the T cell repertoire shifted as pregnancy progressed.

This clone has a handful of counts. Its antigen is currently not known. There are no base qualities to consult, and no much larger clone falls within one base. Libraries were constructed by the immunoSEQ multiplex PCR assay. TCRdb took this table from immuneACCESS and kept in-frame rearrangements with V and J called. Such tables lack part of the clones; where checked against another copy, unresolved V genes explain under half of the gap, and the rest is unexplained. This sample has around 56,000 clones in its table, and around 89% of those were observed once. More than 1.5% of the sample is in the top ten clones. This clonotype originated in a female donor with multiple sclerosis, enrolled in a pregnancy study. The specimen was peripheral blood, collected after pregnancy.

The CDR3 protein sequence reads: CASRIQGANTEAFF. Here is the DNA: TGCGCCAGCAGGATACAGGGGGCTAACACTGAAGCTTTCTTT. Recombination joined TRBV4-1 with TRBJ1-1, and TRBD1 aligns with 9 junction nucleotides. Trimming takes 6 bases off V and 2 bases off J; junction bases not matched to a gene: 4. CDR3 length: 14 amino acids, cysteine to phenylalanine. Of the read, only the CDR3 DNA is kept; its 42 bases are in frame from base 1. In the germline V gene, CDR1 corresponds to MGHRA and CDR2 to YSYEKL.